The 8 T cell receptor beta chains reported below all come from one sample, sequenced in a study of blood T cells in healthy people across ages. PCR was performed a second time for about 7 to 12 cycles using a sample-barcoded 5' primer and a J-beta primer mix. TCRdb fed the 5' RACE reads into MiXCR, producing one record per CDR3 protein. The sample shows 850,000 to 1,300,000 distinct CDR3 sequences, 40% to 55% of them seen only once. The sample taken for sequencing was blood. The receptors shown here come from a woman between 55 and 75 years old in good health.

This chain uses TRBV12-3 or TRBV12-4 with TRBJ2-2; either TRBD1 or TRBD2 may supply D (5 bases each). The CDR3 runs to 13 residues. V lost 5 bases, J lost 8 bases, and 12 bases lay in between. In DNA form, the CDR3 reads TGTGCCAGCAGTGGGGGTCCCTTAGGGGAGCTGTTTTTT. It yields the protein CASSGGPLGELFF.

CDR3 loop: CSVERLAGVQETQYF. DNA for the CDR3: TGCAGCGTTGAAAGGCTAGCGGGAGTACAAGAGACCCAGTACTTC. The genes are TRBV29-1 and TRBJ2-5; TRBD2 matches at 10 bases. Germline V gene data show CDR1 as SQVTM and CDR2 as ANQGSEA. The CDR3 extends over 15 amino acids. The V segment lost 2 bases and the J segment 2 bases; nucleotides outside the gene matches: 5.

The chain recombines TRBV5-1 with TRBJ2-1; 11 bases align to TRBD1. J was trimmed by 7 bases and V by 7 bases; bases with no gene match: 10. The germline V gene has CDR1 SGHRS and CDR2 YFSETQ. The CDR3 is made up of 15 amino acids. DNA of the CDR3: TGCGCCAGCTTTAACCGGGACAGGGGGGTTAATGAGCAGTTCTTC. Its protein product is CASFNRDRGVNEQFF.

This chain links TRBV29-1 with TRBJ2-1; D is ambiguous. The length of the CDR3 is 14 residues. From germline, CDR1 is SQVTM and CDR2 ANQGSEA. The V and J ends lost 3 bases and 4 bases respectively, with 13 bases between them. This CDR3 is CSVDGLGPYNEQFF. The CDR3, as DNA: TGCAGCGTTGATGGCTTAGGCCCGTACAATGAGCAGTTCTTC.

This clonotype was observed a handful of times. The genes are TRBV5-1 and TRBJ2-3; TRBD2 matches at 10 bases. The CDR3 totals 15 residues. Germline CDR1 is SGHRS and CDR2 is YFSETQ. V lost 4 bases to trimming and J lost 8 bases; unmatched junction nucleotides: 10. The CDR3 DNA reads TGCGCCAGCAGCCCGATAGCGGGAGGCGGAGGTACGCAGTATTTT. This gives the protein CASSPIAGGGGTQYF.

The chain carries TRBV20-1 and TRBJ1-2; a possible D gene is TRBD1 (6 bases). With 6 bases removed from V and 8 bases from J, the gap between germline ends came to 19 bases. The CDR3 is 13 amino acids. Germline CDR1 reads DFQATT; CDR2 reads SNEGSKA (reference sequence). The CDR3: CSAPVNQGSGYTF. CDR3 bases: TGCAGTGCCCCTGTAAATCAGGGGTCCGGCTACACCTTC.

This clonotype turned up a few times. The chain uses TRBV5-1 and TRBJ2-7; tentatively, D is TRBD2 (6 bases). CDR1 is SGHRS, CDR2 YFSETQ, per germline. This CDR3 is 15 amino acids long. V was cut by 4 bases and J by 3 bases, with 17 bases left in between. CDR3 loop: CASSPGLSIGYEQYF. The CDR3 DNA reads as TGCGCCAGCAGCCCCGGACTAAGCATCGGCTACGAGCAGTACTTC.

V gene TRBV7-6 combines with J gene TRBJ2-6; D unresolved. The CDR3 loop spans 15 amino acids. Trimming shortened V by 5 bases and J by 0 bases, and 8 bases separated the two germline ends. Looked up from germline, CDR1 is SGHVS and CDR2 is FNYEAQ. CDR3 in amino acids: CASSPTFSGANVLTF. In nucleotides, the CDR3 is TGTGCCAGCAGCCCTACCTTCTCTGGGGCCAACGTCCTGACTTTC.